The clone carrying this T cell receptor (beta chain) was counted between two and nine times. Its antigen is not identified. This entry belongs to a study of T cell repertoires in cytomegalovirus infection. Study details: Both recently identified HLA-C-restricted and well-studied HLA-B-restricted CMV epitopes were used in the study. In public TCR beta signatures, there were indications of both CMV infection and matching HLA type.

TCRdb processed the reads anew with MiXCR; each CDR3 protein has one entry. The sample carries approximately 150,000 distinct CDR3 sequences, less than 25% recorded once. Study-wide findings and caveats: Cumulative public TCR beta family frequency identified carriers of CMV plus the relevant HLA. In two of eight donors, the top clonotype was HLA-C-restricted CMV-specific.

V lost 5 bases to trimming and J lost 2 bases; unmatched junction nucleotides: 6. The CDR3 has 14 residues. This material consisted of CD8+ T cells from cultured PBMCs, taken from culture after CMV antigen stimulation. J is TRBJ2-7 and V is TRBV12-3 or TRBV12-4, with 7 positions matching TRBD1. This TCR was recovered from a human donor in good health (CMV status not recorded). Some clones in this sample may be carry-over from other donors' samples. CDR3 in amino acids: CASSHRDRPYEQYF. DNA for the CDR3: TGTGCCAGCAGTCACCGGGACAGACCCTACGAGCAGTACTTC.